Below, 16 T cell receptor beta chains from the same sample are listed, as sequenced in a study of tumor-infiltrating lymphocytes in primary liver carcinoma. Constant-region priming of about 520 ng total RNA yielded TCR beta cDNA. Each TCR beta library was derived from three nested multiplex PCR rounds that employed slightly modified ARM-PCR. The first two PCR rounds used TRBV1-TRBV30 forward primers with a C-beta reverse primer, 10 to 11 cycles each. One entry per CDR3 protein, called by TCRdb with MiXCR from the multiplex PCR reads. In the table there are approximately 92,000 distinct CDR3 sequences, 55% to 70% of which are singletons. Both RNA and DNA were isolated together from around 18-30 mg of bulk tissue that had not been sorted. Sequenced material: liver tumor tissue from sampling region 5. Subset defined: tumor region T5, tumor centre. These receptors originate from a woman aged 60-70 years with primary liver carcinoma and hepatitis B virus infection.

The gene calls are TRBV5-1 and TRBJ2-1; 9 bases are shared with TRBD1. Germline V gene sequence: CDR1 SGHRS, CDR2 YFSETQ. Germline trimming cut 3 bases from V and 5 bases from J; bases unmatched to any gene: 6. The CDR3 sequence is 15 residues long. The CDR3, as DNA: TGCGCCAGCAGCTCGGCCGGGACAGGGAACAATGAGCAGTTCTTC. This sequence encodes CASSSAGTGNNEQFF.

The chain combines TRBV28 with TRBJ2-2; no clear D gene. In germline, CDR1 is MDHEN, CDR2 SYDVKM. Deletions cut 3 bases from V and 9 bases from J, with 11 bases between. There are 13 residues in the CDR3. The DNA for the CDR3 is TGTGCCAGCAGTTTGGGGTTGCCCAGGGAGCTGTTTTTT. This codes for CASSLGLPRELFF.

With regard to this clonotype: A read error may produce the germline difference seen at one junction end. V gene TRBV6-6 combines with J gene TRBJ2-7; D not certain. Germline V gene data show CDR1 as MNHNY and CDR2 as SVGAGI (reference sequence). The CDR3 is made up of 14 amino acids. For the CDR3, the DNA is TGTGCCAACAGTAGCAACCAGGTGAACTACGAGCAGTATTTC. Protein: CANSSNQVNYEQYF.

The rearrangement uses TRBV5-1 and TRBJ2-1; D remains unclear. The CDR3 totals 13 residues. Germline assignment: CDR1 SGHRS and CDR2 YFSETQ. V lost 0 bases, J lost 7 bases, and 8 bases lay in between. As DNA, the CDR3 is TGCGCCAGCAGCTTGGGCCCGCGGAATGAGCAGTTCTTC. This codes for CASSLGPRNEQFF.

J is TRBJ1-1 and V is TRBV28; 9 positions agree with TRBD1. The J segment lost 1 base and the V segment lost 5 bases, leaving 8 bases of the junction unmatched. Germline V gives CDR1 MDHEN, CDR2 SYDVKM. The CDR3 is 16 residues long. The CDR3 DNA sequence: TGTGCCAGCAGTCGTGGGACAGGGCCTAGGAACACTGAAGCTTTCTTT. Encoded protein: CASSRGTGPRNTEAFF.

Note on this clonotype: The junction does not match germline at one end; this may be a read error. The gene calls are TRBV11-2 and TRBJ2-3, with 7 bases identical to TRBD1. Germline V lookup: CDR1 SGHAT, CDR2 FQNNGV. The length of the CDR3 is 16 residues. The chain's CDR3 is CVSGLAGQAITDTLYF. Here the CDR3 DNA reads TGTGTCAGCGGCTTAGCCGGACAGGCGATCACAGATACGCTGTATTTT.

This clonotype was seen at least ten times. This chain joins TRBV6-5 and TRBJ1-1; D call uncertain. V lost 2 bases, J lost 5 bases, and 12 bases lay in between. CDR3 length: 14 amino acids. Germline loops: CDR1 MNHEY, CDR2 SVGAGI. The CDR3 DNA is TGTGCCAGCAGTTACCGAAGGTTGGGGACTGAAGCTTTCTTT. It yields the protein CASSYRRLGTEAFF.

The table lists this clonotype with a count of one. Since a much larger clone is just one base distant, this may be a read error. Here the CDR3 DNA reads TGTGCCAGCAGCTTAGGGACGGGTGCAGAGAGGAATTCACCCTTCCACTTT. Protein: CASSLGTGAERNSPFHF. The chain has TRBV7-9 and TRBJ1-6, with D unclear. Germline V gives CDR1 SEHNR, CDR2 FQNEAQ (reference sequence). This CDR3 region has 17 residues. Supplemented by reference TRBV7-9 and TRBJ1-6, the full variable domain reads DTGVSQNPRHKITKRGQNVTFRCDPISEHNRLYWYRQTLGQGPEFLTYFQNEAQLEKSRLLSDRFSAERPKGSFSTLEIQRTEQGDSAMYLCASSLGTGAERNSPFHFGNGTRLTVT.

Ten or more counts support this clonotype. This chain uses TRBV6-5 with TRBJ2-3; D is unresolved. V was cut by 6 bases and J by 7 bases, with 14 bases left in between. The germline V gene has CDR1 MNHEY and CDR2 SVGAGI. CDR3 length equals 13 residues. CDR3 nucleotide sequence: TGTGCCAGCAGCTACAGTCCGCAGAATACGCAGTATTTT. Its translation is CASSYSPQNTQYF.

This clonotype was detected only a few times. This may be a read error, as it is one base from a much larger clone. The CDR3 reads CDSRVRGRREDTEAFF. The CDR3 nucleotides are TGTGACAGCAGGGTCAGGGGGCGGAGGGAGGACACTGAAGCTTTCTTT. This chain uses TRBV6-6 with TRBJ1-1, with 8 bases lining up with TRBD1. Germline V gene lookup returns CDR1 MNHNY and CDR2 SVGAGI (reference sequence). The CDR3 has 16 residues.

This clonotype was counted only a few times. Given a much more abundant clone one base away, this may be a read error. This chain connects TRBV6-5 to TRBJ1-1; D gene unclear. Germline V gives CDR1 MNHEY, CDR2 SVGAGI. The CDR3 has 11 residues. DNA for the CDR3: TGTGCCGGCAGTGGATACACTGAAGCTTTCTTT. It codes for CAGSGYTEAFF.

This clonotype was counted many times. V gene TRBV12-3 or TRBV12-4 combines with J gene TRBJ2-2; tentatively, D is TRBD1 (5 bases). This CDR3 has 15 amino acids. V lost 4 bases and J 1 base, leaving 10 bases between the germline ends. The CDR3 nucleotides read TGTGCCAGCAGTTCACATAGGGGGAACACCGGGGAGCTGTTTTTT. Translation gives CASSSHRGNTGELFF.

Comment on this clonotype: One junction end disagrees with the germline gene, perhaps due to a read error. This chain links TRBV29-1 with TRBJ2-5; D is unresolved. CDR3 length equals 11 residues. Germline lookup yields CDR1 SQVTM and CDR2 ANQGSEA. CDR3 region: CSLNVTETQYF. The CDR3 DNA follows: TGCAGCCTCAACGTGACGGAGACCCAGTATTTC.

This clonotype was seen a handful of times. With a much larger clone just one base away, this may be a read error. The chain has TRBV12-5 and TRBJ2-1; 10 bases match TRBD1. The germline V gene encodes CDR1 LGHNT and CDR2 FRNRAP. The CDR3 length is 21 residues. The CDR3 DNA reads TGTGCTAGTGGTTTGGTAAAGGGGGTTGGGGACAGGGGCCAGACCTACAATGAGCAGTCCTTC. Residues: CASGLVKGVGDRGQTYNEQSF.

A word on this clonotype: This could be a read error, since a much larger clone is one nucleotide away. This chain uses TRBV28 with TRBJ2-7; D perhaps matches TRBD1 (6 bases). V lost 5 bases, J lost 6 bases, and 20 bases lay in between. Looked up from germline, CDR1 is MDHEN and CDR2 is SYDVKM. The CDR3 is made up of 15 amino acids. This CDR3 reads CASSPMTGPTGEQYF. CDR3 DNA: TGTGCCAGCAGTCCCATGACAGGCCCGACCGGCGAGCAGTACTTC.

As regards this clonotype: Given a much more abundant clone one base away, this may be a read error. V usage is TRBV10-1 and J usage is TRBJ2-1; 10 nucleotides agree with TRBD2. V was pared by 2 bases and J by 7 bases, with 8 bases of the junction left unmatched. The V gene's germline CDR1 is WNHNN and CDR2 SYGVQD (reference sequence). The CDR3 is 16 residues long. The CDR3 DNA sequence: TGCGCCAGCAGTGAGATCCTAGCGGGAGTGGGGAATGAGCAGTTCTTC. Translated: CASSEILAGVGNEQFF.